This T cell receptor (beta chain) was captured by sequencing in a study of blood T cells in healthy people across ages. Findings and limits, study-wide: The recorded TCR beta diversity per million T cells decreased in a roughly linear manner with age. Naive T cell percentage by flow cytometry tracked strongly with beta diversity.

Using a J-beta primer mix together with a sample-barcoded 5' primer, a second PCR was run for roughly 6 to 11 cycles. MiXCR, applied by TCRdb to the 5' RACE reads, yields one record per CDR3 protein. In the table there are 650,000 to 900,000 distinct CDR3 sequences, less than 80% of which are singletons. With regard to this clonotype: Its antigen is as yet unknown.

This CDR3 has 14 residues. Looked up from germline, CDR1 is MDHEN and CDR2 is SYDVKM. V was clipped by 8 bases and J by 2 bases, with 13 bases between them. This TCR was recovered from a man aged 30 to 45 in good health. This sequence joins TRBV28 and TRBJ2-1; maybe TRBD1 (6 bases). Sequencing was done on a sample of blood. The CDR3 loop reads CASFSRGTYNEQFF. CDR3 sequence (DNA): TGTGCCAGCTTCTCGAGGGGGACCTACAATGAGCAGTTCTTC. Full variable domain (missing parts from reference TRBV28 and TRBJ2-1): DVKVTQSSRYLVKRTGEKVFLECVQDMDHENMFWYRQDPGLGLRLIYFSYDVKMKEKGDIPEGYSVSREKKERFSLILESASTNQTSMYLCASFSRGTYNEQFFGPGTRLTVL.